This T cell receptor beta chain was recovered during a study of cytomegalovirus exposure and HLA in healthy donors. The study's findings and limits: It was assumed in the presence/absence analyses that sequencing depth was roughly uniform across donors.

Primers for the PCR totalled 60 Vbeta and 13 Jbeta. The table came from immunoSEQ multiplex PCR; TCRdb's copy has only in-frame clones and leaves some out. The data contain over 200,000 clones, roughly four fifths of them singletons. Points on this clone: Its antigen is still unknown.

The CDR3 spans 15 residues. Germline V gene lookup returns CDR1 MDHEN and CDR2 SYDVKM. After removal of 6 bases from V and 2 bases from J, the junction contained 4 bases not matched to a gene. Sequencing was done on a sample of PBMCs. This chain links TRBV28 with TRBJ2-3; 11 bases map to TRBD2. This TCR came from a woman aged 40 to 50 in good health and CMV-seronegative. DNA of the CDR3: TGTGCCAGCAGCCGACTAGCGGGGATCACAGATACGCAGTATTTT. The encoded protein is CASSRLAGITDTQYF. The whole variable domain, remainder taken from reference TRBV28 and TRBJ2-3, is DVKVTQSSRYLVKRTGEKVFLECVQDMDHENMFWYRQDPGLGLRLIYFSYDVKMKEKGDIPEGYSVSREKKERFSLILESASTNQTSMYLCASSRLAGITDTQYFGPGTRLTVL.